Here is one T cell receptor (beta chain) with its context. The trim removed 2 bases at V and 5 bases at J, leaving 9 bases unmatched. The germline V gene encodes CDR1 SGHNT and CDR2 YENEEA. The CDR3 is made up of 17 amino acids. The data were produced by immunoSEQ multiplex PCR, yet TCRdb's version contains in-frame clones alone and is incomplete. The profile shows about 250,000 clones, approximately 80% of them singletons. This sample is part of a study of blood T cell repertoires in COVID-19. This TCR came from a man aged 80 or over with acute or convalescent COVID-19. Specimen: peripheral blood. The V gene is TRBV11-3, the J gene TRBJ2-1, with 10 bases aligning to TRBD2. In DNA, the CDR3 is TGTGCCAGCAGCTTATATCAGCGGGGGGGCAGGGACAATGAGCAGTTCTTC. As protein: CASSLYQRGGRDNEQFF. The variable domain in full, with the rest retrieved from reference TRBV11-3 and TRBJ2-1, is EAGVVQSPRYKIIEKKQPVAFWCNPISGHNTLYWYLQNLGQGPELLIRYENEEAVDDSQLPKDRFSAERLKGVDSTLKIQPAELGDSAVYLCASSLYQRGGRDNEQFFGPGTRLTVL.